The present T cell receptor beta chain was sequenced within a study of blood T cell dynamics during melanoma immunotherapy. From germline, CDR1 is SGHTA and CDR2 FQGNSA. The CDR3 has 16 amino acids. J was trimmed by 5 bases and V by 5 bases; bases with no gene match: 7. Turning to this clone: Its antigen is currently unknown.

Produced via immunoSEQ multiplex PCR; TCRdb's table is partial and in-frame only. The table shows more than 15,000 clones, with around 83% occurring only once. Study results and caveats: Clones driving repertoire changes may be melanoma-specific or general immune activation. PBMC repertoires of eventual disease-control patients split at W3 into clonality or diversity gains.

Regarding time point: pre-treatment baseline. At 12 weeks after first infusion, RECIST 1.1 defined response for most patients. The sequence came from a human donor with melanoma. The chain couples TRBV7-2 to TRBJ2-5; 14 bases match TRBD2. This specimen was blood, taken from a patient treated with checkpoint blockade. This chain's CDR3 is CASSPGLAGVGETQYF. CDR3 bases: TGTGCCAGCAGCCCGGGACTAGCGGGAGTCGGGGAGACCCAGTACTTC.